This T cell receptor beta chain was retrieved from a study of vaccination and CD4 T cells after COVID-19. In the study overall: The convalescents, six males and four females, included two who were Hispanic.

Scientists ran DNA taken from cultured CD4+ T cells through the Oncomine TCR Beta short-read assay for sequencing. Via MiXCR, TCRdb re-called the PCR reads, giving one row per CDR3 protein. Among about 15,000 distinct CDR3 sequences, 70% to 75% were seen once, and the ten largest hold approximately 18%. Treatment here: roughly 10-day PBMC culture with coronavirus spike peptide pools or control peptides (ViraFEST assay). Study conclusions and caveats: Going from approximately 21 to 38, median SARS-CoV-2-reactive clonotypes did not rise significantly.

There are 14 residues in the CDR3. Germline CDR1 DFQATT, CDR2 SNEGSKA (reference sequence). V was cut by 3 bases and J by 3 bases, with 12 bases left in between. Notes on this clonotype: No antigen is known for it.

The rearrangement links TRBV20-1 to TRBJ1-5; D possibly corresponds to TRBD1 (6 bases). Material for sequencing was CD4+ T cells from blood, cultured in vitro. The receptor's source is a human donor who had recovered from COVID-19. In nucleotides, the CDR3 is TGCAGTGCTAGTCAACAGGGCATCAATCAGCCCCAGCATTTT. Amino acids: CSASQQGINQPQHF.